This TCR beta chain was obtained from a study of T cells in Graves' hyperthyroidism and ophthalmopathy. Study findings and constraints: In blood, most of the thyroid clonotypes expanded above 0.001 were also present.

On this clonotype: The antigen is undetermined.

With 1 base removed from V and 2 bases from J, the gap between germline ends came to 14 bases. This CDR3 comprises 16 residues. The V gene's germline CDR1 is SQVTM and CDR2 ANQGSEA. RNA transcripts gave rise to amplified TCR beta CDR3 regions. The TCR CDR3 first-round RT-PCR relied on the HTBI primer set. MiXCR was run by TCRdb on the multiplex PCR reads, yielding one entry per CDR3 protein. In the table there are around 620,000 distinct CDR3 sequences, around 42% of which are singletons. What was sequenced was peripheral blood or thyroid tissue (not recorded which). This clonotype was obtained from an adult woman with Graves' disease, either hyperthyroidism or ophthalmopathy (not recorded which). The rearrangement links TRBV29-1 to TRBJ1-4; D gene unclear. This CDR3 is CSVEVAGRLTNEKLFF. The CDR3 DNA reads TGCAGCGTTGAAGTCGCGGGGAGGTTGACTAATGAAAAACTGTTTTTT.